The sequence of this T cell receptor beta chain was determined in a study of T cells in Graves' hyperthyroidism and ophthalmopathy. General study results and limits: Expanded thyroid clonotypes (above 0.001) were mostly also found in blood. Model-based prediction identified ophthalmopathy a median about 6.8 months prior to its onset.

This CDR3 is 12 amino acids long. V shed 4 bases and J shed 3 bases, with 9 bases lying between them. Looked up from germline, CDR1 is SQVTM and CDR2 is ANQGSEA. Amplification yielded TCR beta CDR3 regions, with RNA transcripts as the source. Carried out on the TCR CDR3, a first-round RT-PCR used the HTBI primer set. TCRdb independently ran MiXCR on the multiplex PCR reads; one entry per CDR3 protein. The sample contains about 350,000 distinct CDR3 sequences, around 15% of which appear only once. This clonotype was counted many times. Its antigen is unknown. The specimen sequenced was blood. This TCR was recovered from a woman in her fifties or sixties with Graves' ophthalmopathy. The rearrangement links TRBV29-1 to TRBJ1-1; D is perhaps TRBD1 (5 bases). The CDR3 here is CSVAPGDTEAFF. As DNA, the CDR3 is TGCAGCGTTGCCCCGGGGGACACTGAAGCTTTCTTT.